This T cell receptor beta chain was retrieved from a study of T cell repertoires in cytomegalovirus infection (dated by TCRdb to the late 2010s). With regard to the full study: Donor HLA type was relevant to the analysis, as public TCR beta signatures indicated carriage of CMV infection together with the matching HLA type.

These reads were obtained on an Illumina HiSeq 1500. TCRdb reprocessed the public reads (quality trimming at Q25 with fastp, clone calling with MiXCR) and kept in-frame beta chains. Every CDR3 protein is listed once, alongside the most common genes and DNA of its rows. This sample has roughly 300,000 distinct CDR3 sequences in its table, and over 20% of those were observed once. Approximately 15% of the sample goes to the ten largest clones. General study outcomes and caveats: In both this cohort and an independent roughly 350-donor cohort, the cumulative frequency of public TCR beta family members distinguished carriers of CMV infection plus the relevant HLA type. The ex vivo response was dominated by HLA-C-restricted CMV-specific TCR beta clonotypes, which also provided the single most frequent clonotype in two of eight donors.

CDR1 and CDR2 are drawn from the germline V gene: SGHTA, FQGNSA. Relative to germline, V is missing 5 bases and J is missing 10 bases, with 7 bases of the junction outside any gene match. Counted from cysteine to phenylalanine, this CDR3 has 14 amino acids. Solely the CDR3 DNA is kept, with 42 bases framed from the first base. As for this clonotype: This receptor's antigen is unknown. Base qualities are not at hand, and no much larger clone is one base apart.

The rearrangement combines TRBV7-2 with TRBJ1-6; 8 bases in between match TRBD1. The TCR sequence derives from a human donor in good health (CMV status not recorded). Some clones in this sample may be carry-over from other donors' samples. Material: PBMCs. For the CDR3, the sequence is CASSTPGQESPLHF. In nucleotide form, the sequence is TGTGCCAGCAGCACACCGGGACAGGAATCACCCCTCCACTTT.